The entry that follows covers one T cell receptor (beta chain) sequence. Profiling relied on immunoSEQ multiplex PCR, and the TCRdb table lists in-frame clones only, not all of them. This repertoire shows 60,000 to 90,000 clones, around 95% found once; its top ten account for less than 0.25%. Per the germline V gene, CDR1 is SNHLY and CDR2 is FYNNEI. Unmatched junction bases numbered 13, after V lost 6 bases and J lost 4 bases. The CDR3 covers 17 residues. This sample is part of a study of technical replicates of blood from several donors. Sequencing was done on a sample of T cells isolated from PBMCs. The sequence was obtained from a human donor in good health. This chain joins TRBV2 and TRBJ1-5; 9 bases are shared with TRBD1. The CDR3 region is CASRGRQGGVRNQPQHF. The CDR3 nucleotides read TGTGCCAGCAGGGGACGACAGGGGGGGGTGAGAAATCAGCCCCAGCATTTT.